This paragraph covers one T cell receptor beta chain sequence. Its antigen specificity is not known. No quality values exist for individual bases; no much larger clone is one base distant. The data were obtained in a study of vaccination effects on CD4 cells after COVID-19 (dated by TCRdb to between 2021 and 2024). About the full investigation: The ViraFEST assay stimulated PBMC with viral peptide pools and then used TCR sequencing to identify antigen-specific CD4+ T cell clonotypes by expansion. Participants received two doses of either the BNT162b2 or the mRNA-1273 mRNA SARS-CoV-2 vaccine. About 2 million PBMC per well were cultured in IMDM with roughly 5% human AB serum, 8 to 10 IU/ml IL-2 and gentamicin, plus 10 ug/ml peptides. SARS-CoV-2 spike-specific CD4+ TCR repertoires were compared before and after mRNA vaccination in COVID-19 convalescent patients and in infection-naive vaccine recipients. Altogether, around 11 COVID-19 convalescent patients and a few SARS-CoV-2-naive healthy vaccine recipients made up the full study. Cultures from other donors in the study were sequenced with the Oncomine TCR Beta short-read assay on an Illumina iSeq 100.

After more than 9 days of culture, CD4+ T cells were isolated with the EasySep CD4+ T cell isolation kit. None of the healthy vaccine recipients had a prior SARS-CoV-2 infection, which was confirmed by nucleocapsid antibody tests that came back negative both before and after vaccination. Half of the culture medium was replaced with fresh IL-2-containing medium on days 3 and 7. Each peptide stimulation condition was cultured in triplicate wells unless otherwise noted. Using Ficoll-Paque Plus gradient centrifugation, PBMC were separated from whole blood and then either used fresh or cryopreserved at -140C. The QIAamp micro DNA kit was used to extract genomic DNA from the cultured CD4+ T cells. V loses 6 bases, J loses 6 bases, and the germline ends lie 13 bases apart. The germline V gene specifies MNHNS as CDR1 and SASEGT as CDR2. The CDR3 has 13 amino acids, counting the end cysteine and phenylalanine. Of the read, only the CDR3 DNA is kept; its 39 bases are in frame from base 1.

The library was produced with the immunoSEQ multiplex PCR assay. DNA from the cultured, isolated CD4+ T cells was subjected to TCR beta CDR3 sequencing. Under the source paper's analysis protocol: Non-productive TCR sequences were discarded, and reads were trimmed to the CDR3 region, with only CDR3s of 7 or more amino acids retained. Antigen-specific clonotypes were identified with the MANAFEST web app by comparing expansion in peptide wells against reference cultures. To count as positive, a clone had to show expansion at FDR<0.05 compared with the reference and with all other wells, an odds ratio above 5, and a frequency above 0.1% in two replicate wells. A clonotype was defined as cross-reactive if the clonotype was significantly expanded both in SARS-CoV-2 spike wells and in at least one common cold coronavirus spike condition. CDR3 similarity was assessed by Levenshtein distance with the stringdist R package, and unrooted trees were built with ape in R 3.6.1. The clones in this table, taken by TCRdb from immuneACCESS, are in-frame only. Not every clone is retained; where verified, under half of the shortfall comes from an unresolved V gene, and the cause of the rest is unknown. That table gives V, J and clone size, and the DNA gave D and trimming. Present in this sample are more than 35,000 clones, roughly 82% of which were seen just once. The ten largest clones add up to nearly 3% of the sample.

The research as a whole found: Among healthy vaccine recipients, nearly all vaccine-induced clones were SARS-CoV-2 mono-reactive, and only 1 of 255 was cross-reactive with common cold coronaviruses. Marked clonal contraction was observed in both infection-induced and vaccine-induced clones at late post-vaccination timepoints, consistent with waning T cell responses. The study was limited by a small number of convalescent patients and lacked early post-infection timepoints.

The chain is encoded by TRBV6-1 joined to TRBJ2-3; TRBD1 is perhaps the D gene, given 5 matching bases. The input for sequencing was CD4+ T cells from PBMCs cultured without peptide, taken before COVID-19 vaccination. The receptor comes from a human donor who received a COVID-19 vaccine. The nucleotides are TGTGCCAGCAGAAGGACATGGGGCGATACGCAGTATTTT. Its amino acids are CASRRTWGDTQYF.